A selection of T cell receptor beta chains follows, all from one sample in a study of monozygotic twins with cystic fibrosis. Generated by immunoSEQ multiplex PCR, the TCRdb table keeps only in-frame clones and is missing some. The table includes around 35,000 clones, 84% detected once. Sequenced: blood. The origin of the receptors is a girl aged 2-10 years with cystic fibrosis. Each CDR3 is given with its conserved first and last residue. Each record gives: D gene, clone size, V gene, J gene, CDR3 protein, CDR3 DNA. A D gene is named only where the DNA matches it firmly. Size is omitted from some rows. Given values are once, few, many or a class for expanded clones.

d_gene: TRBD1; abundance: .; v_gene: TRBV9; j_gene: TRBJ2-3; CDR3aa: CASSARDRGASSTDTQYF; CDR3nt: TGTGCCAGCAGCGCACGGGACAGGGGGGCATCTAGCACAGATACGCAGTATTTT
d_gene: TRBD1; abundance: .; v_gene: TRBV5-1; j_gene: TRBJ1-2; CDR3aa: CASSRPGQGNYGYTF; CDR3nt: TGCGCCAGCAGCCGGCCGGGACAGGGGAACTATGGCTACACCTTC
d_gene: TRBD1; abundance: .; v_gene: TRBV30; j_gene: TRBJ2-3; CDR3aa: CAWSEGAFGTDTQYF; CDR3nt: TGTGCCTGGAGTGAGGGGGCTTTCGGTACAGATACGCAGTATTTT
d_gene: .; abundance: .; v_gene: TRBV5-5; j_gene: TRBJ1-1; CDR3aa: CASSVGKIPNTEAFF; CDR3nt: TGTGCCAGCAGCGTAGGCAAGATCCCAAACACTGAAGCTTTCTTT
d_gene: .; abundance: .; v_gene: TRBV7-3; j_gene: TRBJ2-6; CDR3aa: CASSRQVNSGANVLTF; CDR3nt: TGTGCCAGCAGCCGCCAGGTCAACTCTGGGGCCAACGTCCTGACTTTC
d_gene: TRBD1; abundance: .; v_gene: TRBV29-1; j_gene: TRBJ1-2; CDR3aa: CSASGGPNYGYTF; CDR3nt: TGCAGCGCCTCAGGGGGCCCTAACTATGGCTACACCTTC
d_gene: TRBD1; abundance: .; v_gene: TRBV25-1; j_gene: TRBJ1-1; CDR3aa: CASSEPGQGDTEAFF; CDR3nt: TGTGCCAGCAGTGAACCCGGACAGGGGGACACTGAAGCTTTCTTT
d_gene: TRBD2; abundance: .; v_gene: TRBV4-1; j_gene: TRBJ2-2; CDR3aa: CASSQDLAGVAGELFF; CDR3nt: TGCGCCAGCAGCCAAGATCTAGCGGGGGTGGCCGGGGAGCTGTTTTTT
d_gene: TRBD2; abundance: .; v_gene: TRBV7-7; j_gene: TRBJ2-3; CDR3aa: CASSLGPGDDRSGSGTDTQYF; CDR3nt: TGTGCCAGCAGCTTAGGGCCTGGGGACGACCGTAGCGGGAGTGGCACAGATACGCAGTATTTT
d_gene: .; abundance: .; v_gene: TRBV9; j_gene: TRBJ2-3; CDR3aa: CASSVSTDTQYF; CDR3nt: TGTGCCAGCAGCGTCTCCACAGATACGCAGTATTTT
d_gene: .; abundance: .; v_gene: TRBV27; j_gene: TRBJ2-2; CDR3aa: CASSPYGPTGTGELFF; CDR3nt: TGTGCCAGCAGTCCATACGGGCCCACGGGCACCGGGGAGCTGTTTTTT
d_gene: .; abundance: .; v_gene: TRBV20-1; j_gene: TRBJ1-3; CDR3aa: CSARPGNTIYF; CDR3nt: TGCAGTGCCCGCCCCGGAAACACCATATATTTT
d_gene: TRBD1; abundance: .; v_gene: TRBV6-5; j_gene: TRBJ1-5; CDR3aa: CASSGDRGNNQPQHF; CDR3nt: TGTGCCAGCAGTGGGGACAGGGGTAACAATCAGCCCCAGCATTTT
d_gene: TRBD2; abundance: .; v_gene: TRBV2; j_gene: TRBJ2-1; CDR3aa: CASSQGLAGFNEQFF; CDR3nt: TGTGCCAGCAGTCAAGGACTAGCGGGGTTTAATGAGCAGTTCTTC
d_gene: .; abundance: .; v_gene: TRBV4-3; j_gene: TRBJ1-4; CDR3aa: CASTGGDDEKLFF; CDR3nt: TGCGCCAGCACAGGAGGGGATGATGAAAAACTGTTTTTT
d_gene: TRBD1; abundance: .; v_gene: TRBV12-5; j_gene: TRBJ1-2; CDR3aa: CASGLVRVREQGASGYTF; CDR3nt: TGTGCTAGTGGTTTGGTAAGAGTTAGGGAACAGGGGGCGAGTGGCTACACCTTC
d_gene: TRBD1; abundance: .; v_gene: TRBV19; j_gene: TRBJ1-5; CDR3aa: CASSIDNAGGQPQHF; CDR3nt: TGTGCCAGTAGTATAGATAATGCAGGGGGACAGCCCCAGCATTTT
d_gene: .; abundance: .; v_gene: TRBV30; j_gene: TRBJ2-3; CDR3aa: CAWSVVGTVVDTQYF; CDR3nt: TGTGCCTGGAGTGTGGTGGGGACTGTGGTTGATACGCAGTATTTT
d_gene: .; abundance: .; v_gene: TRBV9; j_gene: TRBJ2-3; CDR3aa: CASSVGITDTQYF; CDR3nt: TGTGCCAGCAGCGTAGGGATCACAGATACGCAGTATTTT
d_gene: .; abundance: .; v_gene: TRBV6-6; j_gene: TRBJ2-1; CDR3aa: CASSPISGDNEQFF; CDR3nt: TGTGCCAGCAGCCCTATTTCCGGGGACAATGAGCAGTTCTTC
d_gene: TRBD2; abundance: .; v_gene: TRBV5-1; j_gene: TRBJ2-3; CDR3aa: CASSLSGGRDTQYF; CDR3nt: TGCGCCAGCAGCTTAAGCGGGGGGCGAGATACGCAGTATTTT
d_gene: .; abundance: .; v_gene: TRBV13; j_gene: TRBJ1-6; CDR3aa: CASSQARSLNSPLHF; CDR3nt: TGTGCCAGCAGTCAGGCCCGGTCCCTTAATTCACCCCTCCACTTT
d_gene: .; abundance: few; v_gene: TRBV6-5; j_gene: TRBJ1-5; CDR3aa: CASSSIEDRYNQPQHF; CDR3nt: TGTGCCAGCAGTTCCATCGAAGACAGATACAATCAGCCCCAGCATTTT
d_gene: .; abundance: .; v_gene: TRBV7-6; j_gene: TRBJ2-3; CDR3aa: CASSLFGGPSTDTQYF; CDR3nt: TGTGCCAGCAGCTTGTTCGGCGGTCCCAGCACAGATACGCAGTATTTT
d_gene: .; abundance: .; v_gene: TRBV11-2; j_gene: TRBJ1-5; CDR3aa: CASSLRGGQPQHF; CDR3nt: TGTGCCAGCAGCTTACGGGGGGGCCAGCCCCAGCATTTT
d_gene: .; abundance: .; v_gene: TRBV4-1; j_gene: TRBJ1-1; CDR3aa: CASSRTGLNTEAFF; CDR3nt: TGCGCCAGCAGCCGTACAGGGCTGAACACTGAAGCTTTCTTT
d_gene: .; abundance: .; v_gene: TRBV30; j_gene: TRBJ1-5; CDR3aa: CAYSGGGQPQHF; CDR3nt: TGTGCCTACTCCGGGGGGGGTCAGCCCCAGCATTTT
d_gene: TRBD1; abundance: .; v_gene: TRBV19; j_gene: TRBJ2-2; CDR3aa: CASSIGDRGLGGELFF; CDR3nt: TGTGCCAGTAGTATTGGGGACAGGGGGCTGGGCGGGGAGCTGTTTTTT
d_gene: .; abundance: few; v_gene: TRBV6-6; j_gene: TRBJ1-3; CDR3aa: CASRKHAGGNTIYF; CDR3nt: TGTGCCAGCAGAAAACACGCCGGTGGAAACACCATATATTTT
d_gene: .; abundance: .; v_gene: TRBV5-1; j_gene: TRBJ1-1; CDR3aa: CASSLSGQPGTEAFF; CDR3nt: TGCGCCAGCAGCTTGTCCGGACAGCCGGGCACTGAAGCTTTCTTT
d_gene: .; abundance: .; v_gene: TRBV5-1; j_gene: TRBJ1-4; CDR3aa: CASSYGSGATNEKLFF; CDR3nt: TGCGCCAGCAGCTATGGGTCAGGCGCAACTAATGAAAAACTGTTTTTT
d_gene: TRBD1; abundance: once; v_gene: TRBV9; j_gene: TRBJ1-4; CDR3aa: CASSGFAGTGHEKLFF; CDR3nt: TGTGCCAGCAGCGGATTTGCCGGGACAGGGCATGAAAAACTGTTTTTT
d_gene: .; abundance: .; v_gene: TRBV6-1; j_gene: TRBJ1-2; CDR3aa: CASSERSGSYGYTF; CDR3nt: TGTGCCAGCAGTGAACGGTCAGGGAGCTATGGCTACACCTTC
d_gene: .; abundance: .; v_gene: TRBV29-1; j_gene: TRBJ1-1; CDR3aa: CSVVPGGYSEAFF; CDR3nt: TGCAGCGTTGTTCCGGGAGGGTATAGTGAAGCTTTCTTT
d_gene: TRBD1; abundance: few; v_gene: TRBV5-1; j_gene: TRBJ1-1; CDR3aa: CASSPDRGMNTEAFF; CDR3nt: TGCGCCAGCAGCCCGGACAGGGGAATGAACACTGAAGCTTTCTTT
d_gene: .; abundance: .; v_gene: TRBV25-1; j_gene: TRBJ2-7; CDR3aa: CASSGTLTPYEQYF; CDR3nt: TGTGCCAGCAGTGGCACCTTAACCCCCTACGAGCAGTACTTC
d_gene: TRBD1; abundance: .; v_gene: TRBV5-8; j_gene: TRBJ1-2; CDR3aa: CASSLRIRGHLDGYTF; CDR3nt: TGTGCCAGCAGCTTACGAATCAGGGGGCACCTCGATGGCTACACCTTC
d_gene: .; abundance: .; v_gene: TRBV4-1; j_gene: TRBJ1-3; CDR3aa: CASSQPFSATGNTIYF; CDR3nt: TGCGCCAGCAGCCAACCTTTCTCAGCGACTGGAAACACCATATATTTT
d_gene: .; abundance: .; v_gene: TRBV5-4; j_gene: TRBJ2-2; CDR3aa: CASSLGANTGELFF; CDR3nt: TGTGCCAGCAGCTTGGGCGCAAACACCGGGGAGCTGTTTTTT
d_gene: TRBD1; abundance: .; v_gene: TRBV6-5; j_gene: TRBJ1-3; CDR3aa: CASRPDRGPGNTIYF; CDR3nt: TGTGCCAGCAGACCGGACAGGGGACCTGGAAACACCATATATTTT
d_gene: .; abundance: .; v_gene: TRBV5-4; j_gene: TRBJ2-3; CDR3aa: CASSLAERSTQYF; CDR3nt: TGTGCCAGCAGCTTGGCCGAGAGGAGTACGCAGTATTTT
d_gene: TRBD1; abundance: .; v_gene: TRBV15; j_gene: TRBJ1-4; CDR3aa: CATSRVGQTKLFF; CDR3nt: TGTGCCACCAGCAGAGTGGGACAGACAAAACTGTTTTTT
d_gene: .; abundance: .; v_gene: TRBV7-2; j_gene: TRBJ2-5; CDR3aa: CASSPLTSATQETQYF; CDR3nt: TGTGCCAGCAGCCCGTTGACCAGCGCTACACAAGAGACCCAGTACTTC
d_gene: .; abundance: .; v_gene: TRBV7-9; j_gene: TRBJ1-1; CDR3aa: CASSPGKDTEAFF; CDR3nt: TGTGCCAGCAGCCCGGGAAAGGACACTGAAGCTTTCTTT
d_gene: TRBD1; abundance: .; v_gene: TRBV4-3; j_gene: TRBJ1-1; CDR3aa: CASSQDIRDSGTEAFF; CDR3nt: TGCGCCAGCAGCCAAGATATCCGGGACAGTGGGACTGAAGCTTTCTTT
d_gene: TRBD1; abundance: .; v_gene: TRBV7-2; j_gene: TRBJ2-3; CDR3aa: CASSRDRGPDTQYF; CDR3nt: TGTGCCAGCAGCCGGGACAGGGGTCCAGATACGCAGTATTTT
d_gene: .; abundance: .; v_gene: TRBV6-5; j_gene: TRBJ1-3; CDR3aa: CASSYNPGWAGNTIYF; CDR3nt: TGTGCCAGCAGTTACAACCCCGGTTGGGCTGGAAACACCATATATTTT
d_gene: .; abundance: .; v_gene: TRBV2; j_gene: TRBJ2-7; CDR3aa: CASRSGPSSYEQYF; CDR3nt: TGTGCCAGCAGGTCCGGACCTAGTTCCTACGAGCAGTACTTC
d_gene: .; abundance: .; v_gene: TRBV30; j_gene: TRBJ2-7; CDR3aa: CAWTVGGGLDEQYF; CDR3nt: TGTGCCTGGACGGTCGGGGGAGGCCTGGACGAGCAGTACTTC
d_gene: .; abundance: .; v_gene: TRBV12-5; j_gene: TRBJ2-3; CDR3aa: CASGLALGQVPTDTQYF; CDR3nt: TGTGCTAGTGGTTTGGCCTTGGGCCAGGTTCCGACAGATACGCAGTATTTT
d_gene: .; abundance: .; v_gene: TRBV10-3; j_gene: TRBJ1-1; CDR3aa: CAISGTGAVAQIPNTEAFF; CDR3nt: TGTGCCATCAGCGGGACGGGGGCAGTGGCACAAATCCCCAACACTGAAGCTTTCTTT
d_gene: .; abundance: .; v_gene: TRBV6-6; j_gene: TRBJ1-5; CDR3aa: CASSEARSANQPQHF; CDR3nt: TGTGCCAGCAGTGAGGCTAGGAGTGCCAATCAGCCCCAGCATTTT